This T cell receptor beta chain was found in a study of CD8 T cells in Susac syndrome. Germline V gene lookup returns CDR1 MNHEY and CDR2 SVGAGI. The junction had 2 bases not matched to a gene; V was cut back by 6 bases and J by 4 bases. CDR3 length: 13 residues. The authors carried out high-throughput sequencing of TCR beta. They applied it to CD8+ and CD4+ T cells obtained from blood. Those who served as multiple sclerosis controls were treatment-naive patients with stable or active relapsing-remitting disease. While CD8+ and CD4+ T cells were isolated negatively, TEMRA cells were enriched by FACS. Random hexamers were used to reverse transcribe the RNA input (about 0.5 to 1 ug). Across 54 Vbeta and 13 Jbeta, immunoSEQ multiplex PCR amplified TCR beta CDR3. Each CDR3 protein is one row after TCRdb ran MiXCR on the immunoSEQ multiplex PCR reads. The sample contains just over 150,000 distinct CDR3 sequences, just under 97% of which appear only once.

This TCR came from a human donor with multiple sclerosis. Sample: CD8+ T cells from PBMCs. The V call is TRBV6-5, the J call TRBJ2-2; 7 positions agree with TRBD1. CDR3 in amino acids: CASRGGFTGELFF. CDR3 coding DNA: TGTGCCAGCAGAGGGGGCTTCACCGGGGAGCTGTTTTTT.